This TCR beta chain was sequenced in a study of low-dose radiotherapy and immunotherapy resistance in tumors. The wider study: Cohort 1 was treated with 0.5 Gy per fraction at 2-week intervals, amounting to 6.5 Gy overall. It was 1 Gy per fraction every two weeks that Cohort 2 received, adding up to 13 Gy over 26 weeks.

With TRAV- and TRBV-specific primers, first-strand cDNA was made, covering the alpha and beta chains. PCR amplification of the TCRs was performed with Phusion for approximately 20 PCR cycles, and it relied on a constant-region primer together with a V-primer adapter. Isolated mRNA underwent amplification by in vitro transcription. TCRdb processed the reads anew with MiXCR; each CDR3 protein has one entry. The sample includes about 15,000 distinct CDR3 sequences, roughly 52% of them seen just once. The donors, trial participants, received nivolumab, ipilimumab, aspirin, low-dose cyclophosphamide and low-dose radiotherapy. Trimming cost V 6 bases and J 2 bases; bases outside gene matches: 7. The CDR3 sequence is 14 residues long. Germline V gives CDR1 SQVTM, CDR2 ANQGSEA.

This rearrangement joins TRBV29-1 to TRBJ2-7, with 10 bases matching TRBD1. The sequence was obtained from a human donor with advanced metastatic prostate, ovarian, gallbladder or colorectal cancer (not recorded which). This table probably holds off-target reads from a library built for another chain. Here the CDR3 DNA reads TGCAGCGTGGGCCGGGACAGGGGAACCTACGAGCAGTACTTC. Residues: CSVGRDRGTYEQYF.